Below, 10 T cell receptor beta chains from the same sample are listed, as sequenced in a study of T cells after yellow fever vaccination. From the 5' RACE reads, TCRdb called clonotypes with MiXCR, one entry per CDR3 protein. Of more than 350,000 distinct CDR3 sequences listed, around 10% are singletons. The specimen was PBMCs, collected on the day of the first yellow fever vaccination. These receptors were obtained from a man aged 18 to 30 who received the YFV17D yellow fever vaccine.

This clonotype was found a few times. The rearrangement joins TRBV14 to TRBJ1-5, with a weak D call TRBD1 (6 bases). V lost 3 bases, J lost 7 bases, and 10 bases lay in between. The CDR3 spans 13 residues. From germline, CDR1 is SGHDN and CDR2 FVKESK. The CDR3 protein is CASSQVTGQPQHF. CDR3 DNA sequence: TGTGCCAGCAGCCAGGTAACAGGGCAGCCCCAGCATTTT. The entire variable domain, with the rest obtained from reference TRBV14 and TRBJ1-5, is as follows: EAGVTQFPSHSVIEKGQTVTLRCDPISGHDNLYWYRRVMGKEIKFLLHFVKESKQDESGMPNNRFLAERTGGTYSTLKVQPAELEDSGVYFCASSQVTGQPQHFGDGTRLSIL.

DNA of the CDR3: TGCAGCGTTGAAGTGGTGACAGCCCCCCACTATGGCTACACCTTC. Its translation: CSVEVVTAPHYGYTF. The chain links TRBV29-1 to TRBJ1-2, with TRBD1 as a possible D gene (5 bases). The CDR3 length is 15 residues. Per germline, CDR1 SQVTM and CDR2 ANQGSEA. V gave up 1 base and J gave up 3 bases, with 15 bases separating them.

This clonotype was counted a few times. This sequence joins TRBV12-3 or TRBV12-4 and TRBJ2-7, with D possibly TRBD1 on 6 matching bases. With 4 bases removed from V and 4 bases from J, the gap between germline ends came to 8 bases. This CDR3 spans 12 amino acids. For the CDR3, the DNA is TGTGCCAGCAGTTCCGACAGGTACGAGCAGTACGTC. Its protein is CASSSDRYEQYV.

This clonotype has more than one count but fewer than ten. The V call is TRBV7-8, the J call TRBJ1-4; a weak D match, TRBD1 (5 bases). The germline CDR1 and CDR2 sequences are SGHVS and FQNEAQ. The CDR3 sequence is 12 residues long. The germline V and J ends were trimmed by 3 bases and 8 bases, with 7 bases remaining between them. Written as DNA, the CDR3 is TGTGCCAGCAGCTTTTACAGGGAAAAACTGTTTTTT. Amino acid sequence: CASSFYREKLFF.

V gene TRBV7-2 combines with J gene TRBJ1-2; D gene unclear. CDR1 SGHTA and CDR2 FQGNSA come from the germline V gene. Trimming took 1 base from V and 4 from J, leaving 16 bases between them. The CDR3 is made up of 16 amino acids. The CDR3 nucleotides read TGTGCCAGCAGCTTAGGGCCTGGAAATTTTATCTATGGCTACACCTTC. This sequence encodes CASSLGPGNFIYGYTF.

The chain joins TRBV7-3 to TRBJ2-1; a weak D match, TRBD2 (5 bases). V lost 8 bases, J lost 8 bases, and 13 bases lay in between. The CDR3 is 12 residues long. CDR1 is SGHTA and CDR2 is FQGTGA in the germline V gene. The CDR3 DNA sequence: TGTGCCAGCGGCCACGGGGTCGATGAGCAGTTCTTC. It codes for CASGHGVDEQFF.

The J gene is TRBJ1-1, the V gene TRBV7-9; tentative D call: TRBD1 (5 bases). The CDR3 runs 12 residues. Trimming removed 5 bases at V and 7 bases at J, with 11 bases between. CDR1 is SEHNR and CDR2 is FQNEAQ in the germline V gene (reference sequence). DNA of the CDR3: TGTGCCAGCAGCACTCGAGGGGATGAAGCTTTCTTT. It translates to CASSTRGDEAFF.

This clonotype was detected many times. The chain is built from TRBV7-7 and TRBJ2-1; 10 nucleotides align to TRBD1. Germline-derived CDR1 and CDR2 are SSHAT and FNYEAQ (reference sequence). This CDR3 region has 16 residues. After removal of 5 bases from V and 2 bases from J, the junction contained 6 bases not matched to a gene. This CDR3 is CASSLGTGVPYNEQFF. CDR3 nucleotide sequence: TGTGCCAGCAGCCTAGGGACAGGGGTTCCCTACAATGAGCAGTTCTTC.

This clonotype was counted between two and nine times. The chain combines TRBV4-3 with TRBJ1-6, with unresolved D. The V gene's germline CDR1 is LGHNA and CDR2 YSLEER. The CDR3 length is 18 residues. Deletions cut 0 bases from V and 3 bases from J, with 15 bases between. The CDR3 is CASSQEGSEGYYNSPLHF. CDR3 in DNA: TGCGCCAGCAGCCAAGAGGGGAGCGAGGGTTACTATAATTCACCCCTCCACTTT.

V gene TRBV6-1 combines with J gene TRBJ2-1; D possibly corresponds to TRBD2 (6 bases). Germline CDR1 is MNHNS and CDR2 is SASEGT. Trimming cost V 7 bases and J 0 bases, with 13 bases left between them. The CDR3 spans 15 residues. The CDR3 sequence is CASTRDGSSYNEQFF. The CDR3 DNA follows: TGTGCCAGCACCCGGGACGGGAGCTCCTACAATGAGCAGTTCTTC.